This T cell receptor (beta chain) was recorded in a study of neurological immune-mediated disorders. The CDR3 is made up of 13 amino acids. V was pared by 10 bases and J by 2 bases, with 14 bases between. General study points: In HTLV-1-associated myelopathy, TCR clonal expansion was greatest, whereas multiple sclerosis had the least, falling below healthy controls. As far as clinical or MRI features were concerned, none was associated with the multiple sclerosis repertoire cluster. Expanded clones shared no identical CDR3 amino acid sequences across subjects, which suggested private TCR-beta repertoires in all groups.

Note on this clonotype: The antigen is unknown. The missing conserved phenylalanine or tryptophan at the end of this CDR3 makes a read error likely.

Unsorted libraries were prepared from 2 million PBMCs held at -80 C. TCRdb fed the 5' RACE reads into MiXCR, producing one record per CDR3 protein. This sample has around 28,000 distinct CDR3 sequences, with 2% to 3% found just once. The chain employs TRBV12-3 or TRBV12-4 and TRBJ1-2; D remains ambiguous. The clonotype comes from a woman between 45 and 65 years old with multiple sclerosis. Sequenced input: PBMCs. CDR3 in DNA: TGTGCCACCGACATGGACCCAAACTATGGCTACACCAAC. Encoded protein: CATDMDPNYGYTN.